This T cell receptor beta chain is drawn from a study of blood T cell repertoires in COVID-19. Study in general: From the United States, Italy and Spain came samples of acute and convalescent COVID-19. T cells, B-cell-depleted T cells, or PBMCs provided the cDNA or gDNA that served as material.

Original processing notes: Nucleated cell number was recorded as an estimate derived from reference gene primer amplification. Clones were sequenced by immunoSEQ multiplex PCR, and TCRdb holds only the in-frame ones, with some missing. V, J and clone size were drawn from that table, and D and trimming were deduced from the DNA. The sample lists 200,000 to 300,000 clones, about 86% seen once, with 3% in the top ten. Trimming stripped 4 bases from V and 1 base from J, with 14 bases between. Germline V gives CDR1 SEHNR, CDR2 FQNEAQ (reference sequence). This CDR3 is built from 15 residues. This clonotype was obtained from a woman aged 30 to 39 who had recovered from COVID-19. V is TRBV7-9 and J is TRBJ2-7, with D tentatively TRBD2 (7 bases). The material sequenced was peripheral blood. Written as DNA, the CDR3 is TGTGCCAGCAGCTACTTGGGGGGGGCATCCTACGAGCAGTACTTC. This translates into CASSYLGGASYEQYF.